The entry that follows covers one TCR beta chain sequence. With V trimmed by 8 bases and J by 0 bases, 5 bases remained unmatched. In germline, CDR1 is LNHDA, CDR2 SQIVND (reference sequence). This CDR3 is built from 14 residues. These data originate in a study of chemoradiotherapy in HPV16-positive cancers. The method was immunoSEQ multiplex PCR; TCRdb's version includes in-frame clones alone and lacks a portion of them. The sample has roughly 15,000 clones; just under 80% are singletons. Sampling was carried out from a patient who underwent chemoradiotherapy. This receptor was identified in a human donor with HPV-associated anogenital cancer. The gene calls are TRBV19 and TRBJ2-3, with 7 bases fitting TRBD2. The CDR3: CASCSGISTDTQYF. In nucleotides, the CDR3 is TGTGCCAGTTGCAGCGGGATAAGCACAGATACGCAGTATTTT.